Listed below are T cell receptor beta chains from one sample, sequenced in a study of shared clonotypes between healthy human individuals. TCRdb's copy holds only in-frame clones and misses some; the assay was immunoSEQ multiplex PCR. The sample yields roughly 640,000 clones, under 80% seen once. The specimen sequenced was memory CD4+ T cells sorted from blood. The source of these receptors is a woman in her thirties in good health. The CDR3 runs from the conserved cysteine through the conserved F or W. Each record gives: J gene, V gene, D gene, clone size, CDR3 DNA, CDR3 protein. The D gene is left open where the match is weak. A clone size is listed for some rows: how often the clone was seen (once, few, many), or a class if it is expanded.

j_gene: TRBJ1-5
v_gene: TRBV19
d_gene: -
abundance: -
CDR3nt: TGTGCCAGTAGTAAGCCGGAAGATCAGCCCCAGCATTTT
CDR3aa: CASSKPEDQPQHF

j_gene: TRBJ1-1
v_gene: TRBV6-1
d_gene: -
abundance: -
CDR3nt: TGTGCCAGCAGTGATCAAAATGAAGCTTTCTTT
CDR3aa: CASSDQNEAFF

j_gene: TRBJ2-7
v_gene: TRBV28
d_gene: TRBD1
abundance: -
CDR3nt: TGTGCCAGCATAACCGGGACAGGGCTACGGGGGCAGTACTTC
CDR3aa: CASITGTGLRGQYF

j_gene: TRBJ2-2
v_gene: TRBV28
d_gene: -
abundance: -
CDR3nt: TGTGCCAGCAGGAAACCAGGTGCCGGGGAGCTGTTTTTT
CDR3aa: CASRKPGAGELFF

j_gene: TRBJ1-4
v_gene: TRBV19
d_gene: TRBD1
abundance: -
CDR3nt: TGTGCCAGTAGTATCTCCGGGACAGGGAGCGTAAAACTGTTTTTT
CDR3aa: CASSISGTGSVKLFF

j_gene: TRBJ1-2
v_gene: TRBV28
d_gene: -
abundance: -
CDR3nt: TGTGCCAGCAGCCCCCAAGCGAGAGGCTACACCTTC
CDR3aa: CASSPQARGYTF

j_gene: TRBJ2-1
v_gene: TRBV5-1
d_gene: TRBD2
abundance: -
CDR3nt: TGCGCCAGCAGCACCGGGACTAGTGTTGCCAATGAGCAGTTCTTC
CDR3aa: CASSTGTSVANEQFF

j_gene: TRBJ2-1
v_gene: TRBV19
d_gene: TRBD2
abundance: -
CDR3nt: TGTGCCAGTAGTCCCCTAGCGGGAGGCGGTTTTTATGAGCAGTTCTTC
CDR3aa: CASSPLAGGGFYEQFF

j_gene: TRBJ2-7
v_gene: TRBV11-3
d_gene: TRBD1
abundance: -
CDR3nt: TGTGCCAGCAGCCAGGGACAGTCTGCACCCTCCTACGAGCAGTACTTC
CDR3aa: CASSQGQSAPSYEQYF

j_gene: TRBJ2-1
v_gene: TRBV28
d_gene: TRBD2
abundance: few
CDR3nt: TGTGCCAGCAGTTTCCGAACTAGCGGGAGGGGGAGGGACAATGAGCAGTTCTTC
CDR3aa: CASSFRTSGRGRDNEQFF

j_gene: TRBJ2-2
v_gene: TRBV5-1
d_gene: TRBD1
abundance: -
CDR3nt: TGCGCCAGCAGCTCCGGGACAGTTAACACCGGGGAGCTGTTTTTT
CDR3aa: CASSSGTVNTGELFF

j_gene: TRBJ1-3
v_gene: TRBV2
d_gene: -
abundance: -
CDR3nt: TGTGCCAGCAGTCAGGACAGAAACACCATATATTTT
CDR3aa: CASSQDRNTIYF

j_gene: TRBJ1-4
v_gene: TRBV7-9
d_gene: -
abundance: -
CDR3nt: TGTGCCAGCAGCTTATCCCTTGGGCGGGGAGCTAATGAAAAACTGTTTTTT
CDR3aa: CASSLSLGRGANEKLFF

j_gene: TRBJ2-7
v_gene: TRBV7-9
d_gene: TRBD1
abundance: -
CDR3nt: TGTGCCAGCAGCCCGCGGCGGACAGGGAACTACGAGCAGTACTTC
CDR3aa: CASSPRRTGNYEQYF

j_gene: TRBJ2-7
v_gene: TRBV6-1
d_gene: -
abundance: few
CDR3nt: TGTGCCAGCAGTGAACGCCCCGAGACTAACTACGAGCAGTACTTC
CDR3aa: CASSERPETNYEQYF

j_gene: TRBJ1-2
v_gene: TRBV27
d_gene: -
abundance: -
CDR3nt: TGTGCCAGCAGTAGAGAGGGGGGACTTCGGGACTATGGCTACACCTTC
CDR3aa: CASSREGGLRDYGYTF

j_gene: TRBJ2-3
v_gene: TRBV11-2
d_gene: TRBD1
abundance: -
CDR3nt: TGTGCCAGCAGCCCGGACAGGGGGACAGATACGCAGTATTTT
CDR3aa: CASSPDRGTDTQYF

j_gene: TRBJ2-2
v_gene: TRBV5-1
d_gene: TRBD2
abundance: many
CDR3nt: TGCGCCAGCAGCCCGGGACTAGCGGGGAACACCGGGGAGCTGTTTTTT
CDR3aa: CASSPGLAGNTGELFF

j_gene: TRBJ2-7
v_gene: TRBV10-1
d_gene: -
abundance: -
CDR3nt: TGCGCCAGCAGTGTGCGACAGGGAGGCGAGCAGTACTTC
CDR3aa: CASSVRQGGEQYF

j_gene: TRBJ1-2
v_gene: TRBV6-6
d_gene: -
abundance: once
CDR3nt: TGTGCCAGTAGATCCGAAGGTGGAATTACTAACTATGGCTACACCTTC
CDR3aa: CASRSEGGITNYGYTF

j_gene: TRBJ2-3
v_gene: TRBV11-2
d_gene: TRBD1
abundance: -
CDR3nt: TGTGCCAGCAGCCAAAACAGGGGAACAGATACGCAGTATTTT
CDR3aa: CASSQNRGTDTQYF

j_gene: TRBJ2-5
v_gene: TRBV5-4
d_gene: TRBD1
abundance: -
CDR3nt: TGTGCCAGCAGCGTCAAGGGGGCGGACCAAGAGACCCAGTACTTC
CDR3aa: CASSVKGADQETQYF

j_gene: TRBJ1-1
v_gene: TRBV30
d_gene: TRBD1
abundance: -
CDR3nt: TGTGCCTGGAGTACAACGAGGACAGGGGCGAACACTGAAGCTTTCTTT
CDR3aa: CAWSTTRTGANTEAFF

j_gene: TRBJ2-2
v_gene: TRBV5-1
d_gene: -
abundance: -
CDR3nt: TGCGCCAGCAGCTTGGATGCGGGTGTTGCCGGGGAGCTGTTTTTT
CDR3aa: CASSLDAGVAGELFF

j_gene: TRBJ1-3
v_gene: TRBV4-1
d_gene: -
abundance: -
CDR3nt: TGCGCCAGCAGCCAAGGATGGAGGGACGGAAACACCATATATTTT
CDR3aa: CASSQGWRDGNTIYF

j_gene: TRBJ2-7
v_gene: TRBV5-6
d_gene: -
abundance: -
CDR3nt: TGTGCCAGCAGCAGCACATCCTGGCCAGGGGGGACGATCTACGAGCAGTACTTC
CDR3aa: CASSSTSWPGGTIYEQYF

j_gene: TRBJ2-1
v_gene: TRBV7-6
d_gene: TRBD1
abundance: once
CDR3nt: TGTGCCAGCAGCTCGGACAGGGTCGGCGAGCAGTTCTTC
CDR3aa: CASSSDRVGEQFF

j_gene: TRBJ2-3
v_gene: TRBV19
d_gene: TRBD2
abundance: -
CDR3nt: TGTGCCAGTAGTATAGATCTCCCCCTCGGGTTAGCGGGAGCGACAGATACGCAGTATTTT
CDR3aa: CASSIDLPLGLAGATDTQYF

j_gene: TRBJ2-7
v_gene: TRBV5-1
d_gene: -
abundance: -
CDR3nt: TGCGCCAGCACCGGGAGTTCGACGGCCTACGAGCAGTACTTC
CDR3aa: CASTGSSTAYEQYF

j_gene: TRBJ1-3
v_gene: TRBV5-1
d_gene: -
abundance: -
CDR3nt: TGCGCCAGCAGCTGGGGAGCAGGCGGTTCTGGAAACACCATATATTTT
CDR3aa: CASSWGAGGSGNTIYF

j_gene: TRBJ2-1
v_gene: TRBV19
d_gene: TRBD2
abundance: many
CDR3nt: TGTGCCAGTACCACCGGGGGGGGACGAAATGAGCAGTTCTTC
CDR3aa: CASTTGGGRNEQFF

j_gene: TRBJ2-5
v_gene: TRBV6-6
d_gene: -
abundance: -
CDR3nt: TGTGCCAGCAGGAGCCGGACAGCGCGCCAAGAGACCCAGTACTTC
CDR3aa: CASRSRTARQETQYF

j_gene: TRBJ1-1
v_gene: TRBV28
d_gene: TRBD1
abundance: -
CDR3nt: TGTGCCAGCAGGAAGTACAGGGGGCCCGAGGCTTGGGGGACTGAAGCTTTCTTT
CDR3aa: CASRKYRGPEAWGTEAFF

j_gene: TRBJ2-3
v_gene: TRBV9
d_gene: TRBD2
abundance: few
CDR3nt: TGTGCCAGCAGCACAGGACTAGTCCCCGCTAGCACAGATACGCAGTATTTT
CDR3aa: CASSTGLVPASTDTQYF

j_gene: TRBJ2-1
v_gene: TRBV4-2
d_gene: TRBD2
abundance: few
CDR3nt: TGTGCCAGCAGCCAAACACTAGCGGAAGAATACAATGAGCAGTTCTTC
CDR3aa: CASSQTLAEEYNEQFF

j_gene: TRBJ1-5
v_gene: TRBV28
d_gene: -
abundance: -
CDR3nt: TGTGCCAGCATATCATGGGGCCAGGGCCTAAATCAGCCCCAGCATTTT
CDR3aa: CASISWGQGLNQPQHF

j_gene: TRBJ2-7
v_gene: TRBV4-1
d_gene: TRBD2
abundance: -
CDR3nt: TGCGCCAGCAGCGCTAGACTAGCCAGCGAGCAGTACTTC
CDR3aa: CASSARLASEQYF

j_gene: TRBJ1-1
v_gene: TRBV27
d_gene: -
abundance: -
CDR3nt: TGTGCCAGCAGTCCGCTCTTGAACACTGAAGCTTTCTTT
CDR3aa: CASSPLLNTEAFF

j_gene: TRBJ1-1
v_gene: TRBV30
d_gene: TRBD1
abundance: few
CDR3nt: TGTGCCTGGTGGACAGGGAGGTCCCACACTGAAGCTTTCTTT
CDR3aa: CAWWTGRSHTEAFF

j_gene: TRBJ1-1
v_gene: TRBV10-1
d_gene: -
abundance: -
CDR3nt: TGCGCCAGCAGTTTAACAGACCGATCTGAAGCTTTCTTT
CDR3aa: CASSLTDRSEAFF

j_gene: TRBJ1-1
v_gene: TRBV5-1
d_gene: -
abundance: once
CDR3nt: TGCGCCAGCAGCTTAACGACAGCTATGAACACTGAAGCTTTCTTT
CDR3aa: CASSLTTAMNTEAFF

j_gene: TRBJ1-3
v_gene: TRBV2
d_gene: -
abundance: -
CDR3nt: TGTGCCAGCAAACAGGTGGAAGGAAACACCATATATTTT
CDR3aa: CASKQVEGNTIYF

j_gene: TRBJ1-5
v_gene: TRBV7-9
d_gene: -
abundance: -
CDR3nt: TGTGCCAGCAGCTTAGGGCAGAACGGCGGGCAGCCCCAGCATTTT
CDR3aa: CASSLGQNGGQPQHF

j_gene: TRBJ2-2
v_gene: TRBV6-5
d_gene: TRBD2
abundance: -
CDR3nt: TGTGCCAGCAGTTACCGAGCGGGAGGATCCGGGGAGCTGTTTTTT
CDR3aa: CASSYRAGGSGELFF

j_gene: TRBJ1-2
v_gene: TRBV5-4
d_gene: TRBD1
abundance: -
CDR3nt: TGTGCCAGCAGCTCGACAGGGAGCGGTGGCTACACCTTC
CDR3aa: CASSSTGSGGYTF

j_gene: TRBJ2-1
v_gene: TRBV28
d_gene: TRBD1
abundance: -
CDR3nt: TGTGCCAGCAGTTTAGGGTCGGGACAGGGGGGAAATGAGCAGTTCTTC
CDR3aa: CASSLGSGQGGNEQFF

j_gene: TRBJ2-7
v_gene: TRBV2
d_gene: -
abundance: -
CDR3nt: TGTGCCAGTGACAGAACGTACGAGCAGTACTTC
CDR3aa: CASDRTYEQYF

j_gene: TRBJ2-7
v_gene: TRBV4-2
d_gene: -
abundance: once
CDR3nt: TGTGCCAGCAGCCCGTCGGGACAACTCTACGAGCAGTACTTC
CDR3aa: CASSPSGQLYEQYF

j_gene: TRBJ1-2
v_gene: TRBV19
d_gene: -
abundance: -
CDR3nt: TGTGCCAGTAGGCCGGCAGGCTCTTATGGCTACACCTTC
CDR3aa: CASRPAGSYGYTF

j_gene: TRBJ1-4
v_gene: TRBV19
d_gene: TRBD1
abundance: -
CDR3nt: TGTGCCAGTAGTCTAATACCAGGGACAGGGGATGAAAAACTGTTTTTT
CDR3aa: CASSLIPGTGDEKLFF

j_gene: TRBJ2-1
v_gene: TRBV5-1
d_gene: TRBD1
abundance: -
CDR3nt: TGCGCCAGCAGCCCGAAGACAGGGTTCAACAATGAGCAGTTCTTC
CDR3aa: CASSPKTGFNNEQFF

j_gene: TRBJ2-2
v_gene: TRBV7-8
d_gene: -
abundance: -
CDR3nt: TGTGCCAGCAGCTTTCAAACTACAGGGTATACCGGGGAGCTGTTTTTT
CDR3aa: CASSFQTTGYTGELFF

j_gene: TRBJ2-7
v_gene: TRBV2
d_gene: TRBD2
abundance: once
CDR3nt: TGTGCCAGCAGTGAAGAACTAGCGGGACTCTACGAGCAGTACTTC
CDR3aa: CASSEELAGLYEQYF

j_gene: TRBJ2-3
v_gene: TRBV10-2
d_gene: TRBD2
abundance: many
CDR3nt: TGCGCCAGCAGGACTAGCGAGACAGATACGCAGTATTTT
CDR3aa: CASRTSETDTQYF

j_gene: TRBJ2-5
v_gene: TRBV6-5
d_gene: TRBD1
abundance: -
CDR3nt: TGTGCCAGCAGTTGGGACAGGTCTGGGGAGACCCAGTACTTC
CDR3aa: CASSWDRSGETQYF

j_gene: TRBJ2-1
v_gene: TRBV11-2
d_gene: -
abundance: -
CDR3nt: TGTGCCAGCAGCCATCGGTGGGGCCAAGCTATTAACAATGAGCAGTTCTTC
CDR3aa: CASSHRWGQAINNEQFF

j_gene: TRBJ1-5
v_gene: TRBV4-2
d_gene: -
abundance: few
CDR3nt: TGTGCCAGCAGCCAAGTTGACAGGCTGGATCAGCCCCAGCATTTT
CDR3aa: CASSQVDRLDQPQHF

j_gene: TRBJ1-1
v_gene: TRBV9
d_gene: -
abundance: -
CDR3nt: TGTGCCAGCAGTTTTAAGGGGCCCGACACTGAAGCTTTCTTT
CDR3aa: CASSFKGPDTEAFF

j_gene: TRBJ1-5
v_gene: TRBV28
d_gene: -
abundance: -
CDR3nt: TGTGCCAGCATGAGGGGGGGACTGCATAGCAATCAGCCCCAGCATTTT
CDR3aa: CASMRGGLHSNQPQHF